This TCR beta chain was found in a study of T-cell memory formation after mild COVID-19. The overall study: TCR clusters were largely donor specific. Study outcomes and limitations: CD4+ contracting clones lay mainly in CM and EM, CD8+ ones in EMRA. In second-wave clones peaking day 37, SARS-CoV-2 specificity remained unconfirmed. Clones that contracted from day 15 to 85 were balanced CD4/CD8, while later expanders leaned CD4+.

In TCRdb, the 5' RACE reads were re-called with MiXCR into one record per CDR3 protein. The sample has about 290,000 distinct CDR3 sequences; approximately 16% are singletons. CDR3 length equals 14 residues. Trimming removed 4 bases at V and 1 base at J, with 10 bases between. CDR1 is MGHRA, CDR2 YSYEKL, per germline. With regard to this clonotype: Its antigen is not identified.

This receptor was taken from a man between 18 and 35 years old who had mild COVID-19 (a few samples of this study predate the infection). Cell type and time point are not known. The sequenced sample consisted of PBMCs or a T cell subset sorted from them (not recorded which). V usage is TRBV4-1 and J usage is TRBJ2-5; D remains unclear. The CDR3 loop is CASSLPAAQETQYF. For the CDR3, the DNA is TGCGCCAGCAGCCTCCCCGCAGCCCAAGAGACCCAGTACTTC.